The entry that follows covers one T cell receptor (beta chain) sequence. This entry belongs to a study of shared clonotypes between healthy human individuals. Splitting the CD4+ cells yielded a CD45RA+ naive subset and a CD45RA-negative memory subset. The V end was cut by 7 bases, the J end by 5 bases, with 21 bases between. There are 15 residues in the CDR3. Germline CDR1 SQVTM, CDR2 ANQGSEA. Here immunoSEQ multiplex PCR was the method, and the copy in TCRdb shows in-frame clones only, minus some. Of 550,000 to 800,000 clones listed, 74% are singletons. Sequencing was carried out using memory CD4+ T cells sorted from blood. As for subset: CD45RA-negative fraction. V is TRBV29-1 and J is TRBJ2-1, with a possible D match to TRBD2 (5 bases). The receptor was isolated from a woman between 25 and 40 years old in good health. CDR3 region: CSAEAVLGRDNEQFF. The CDR3, as DNA: TGCAGCGCCGAGGCGGTTCTGGGGAGAGACAATGAGCAGTTCTTC.